This T cell receptor (beta chain) was found in a study of T cells after yellow fever vaccination. Broader study findings: Contaminants from the bulk population, in the form of abundant clonotypes, could be found in FACS-sorted repertoires.

From the 5' RACE reads, TCRdb called clonotypes with MiXCR, one entry per CDR3 protein. The profile covers 600,000 to 750,000 distinct CDR3 sequences, with roughly an eighth appearing a single time and 15% taken by the ten largest. The germline V gene has CDR1 MDHEN and CDR2 SYDVKM. The CDR3 runs 17 residues. Trimming cost V 10 bases and J 4 bases; bases outside gene matches: 19. This clonotype was observed a few times. Its antigen is not identified. The V and J genes are TRBV28 and TRBJ2-7; TRBD2 matches at 10 bases. This TCR came from a man aged 30 to 39 who received the YFV17D yellow fever vaccine. The sample in question was PBMCs, obtained on the day of the yellow fever booster vaccination. The CDR3 DNA reads TGTGCCATCGAGGGACAGGCGTCGGGACTAGCGAAGTACGAGCAGTACTTC. Translating it yields CAIEGQASGLAKYEQYF.